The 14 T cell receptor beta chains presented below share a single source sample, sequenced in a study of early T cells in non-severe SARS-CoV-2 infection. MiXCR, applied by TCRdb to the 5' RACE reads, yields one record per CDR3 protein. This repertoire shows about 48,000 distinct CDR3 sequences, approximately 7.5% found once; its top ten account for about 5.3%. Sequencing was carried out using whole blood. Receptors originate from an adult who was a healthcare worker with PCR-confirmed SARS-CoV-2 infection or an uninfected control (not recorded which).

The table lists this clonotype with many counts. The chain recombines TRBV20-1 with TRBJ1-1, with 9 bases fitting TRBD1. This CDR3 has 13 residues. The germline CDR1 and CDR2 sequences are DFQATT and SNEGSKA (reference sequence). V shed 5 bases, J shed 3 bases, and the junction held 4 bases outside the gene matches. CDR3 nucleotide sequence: TGCAGTGCTGCCGACAGGGGGGACACTGAAGCTTTCTTT. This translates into CSAADRGDTEAFF.

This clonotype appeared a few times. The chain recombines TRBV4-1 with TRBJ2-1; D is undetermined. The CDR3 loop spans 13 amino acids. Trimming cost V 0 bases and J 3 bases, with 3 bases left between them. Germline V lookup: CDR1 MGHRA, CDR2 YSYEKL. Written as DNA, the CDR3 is TGCGCCAGCAGCCAAGAGGTCTACAATGAGCAGTTCTTC. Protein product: CASSQEVYNEQFF.

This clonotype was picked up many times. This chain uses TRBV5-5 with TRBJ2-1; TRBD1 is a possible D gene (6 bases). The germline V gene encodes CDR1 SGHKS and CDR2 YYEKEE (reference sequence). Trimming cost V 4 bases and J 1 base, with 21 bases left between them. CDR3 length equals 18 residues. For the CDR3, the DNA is TGTGCCAGCAGCATACTTGACAGGAAATCTACGTCCTACAATGAGCAGTTCTTC. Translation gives CASSILDRKSTSYNEQFF.

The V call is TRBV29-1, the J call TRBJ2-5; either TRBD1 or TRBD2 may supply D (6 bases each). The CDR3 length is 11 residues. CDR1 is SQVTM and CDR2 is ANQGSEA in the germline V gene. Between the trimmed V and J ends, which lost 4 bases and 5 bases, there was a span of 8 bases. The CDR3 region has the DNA TGCAGCGTTGCGGGGGCTGAGACCCAGTACTTC. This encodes CSVAGAETQYF.

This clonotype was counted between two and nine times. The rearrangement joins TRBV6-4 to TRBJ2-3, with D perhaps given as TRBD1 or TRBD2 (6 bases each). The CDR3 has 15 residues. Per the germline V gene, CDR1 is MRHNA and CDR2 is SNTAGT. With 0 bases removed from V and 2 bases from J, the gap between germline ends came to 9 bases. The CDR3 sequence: CASSDSPGATDTQYF. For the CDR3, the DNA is TGTGCCAGCAGTGACTCGCCGGGGGCCACAGATACGCAGTATTTT.

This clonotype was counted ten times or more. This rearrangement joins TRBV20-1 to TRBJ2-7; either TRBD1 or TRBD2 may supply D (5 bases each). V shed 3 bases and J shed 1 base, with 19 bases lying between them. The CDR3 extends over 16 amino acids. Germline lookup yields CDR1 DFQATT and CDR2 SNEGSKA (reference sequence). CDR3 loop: CSARGFRRDGSYEQYF. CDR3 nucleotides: TGCAGTGCTAGGGGATTTCGCCGGGACGGGTCCTACGAGCAGTACTTC.

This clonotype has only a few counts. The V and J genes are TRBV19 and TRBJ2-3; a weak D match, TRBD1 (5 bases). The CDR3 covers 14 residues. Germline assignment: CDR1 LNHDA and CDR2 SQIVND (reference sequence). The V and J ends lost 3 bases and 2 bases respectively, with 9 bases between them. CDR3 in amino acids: CASSIQGSTDTQYF. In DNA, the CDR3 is TGTGCCAGTAGTATCCAGGGATCCACAGATACGCAGTATTTT.

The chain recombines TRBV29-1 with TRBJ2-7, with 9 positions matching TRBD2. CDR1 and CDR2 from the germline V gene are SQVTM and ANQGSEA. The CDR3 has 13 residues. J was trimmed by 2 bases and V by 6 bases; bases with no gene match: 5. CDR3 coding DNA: TGCAGCGTGAGCGGGGGGCCGACCTACGAGCAGTACTTC. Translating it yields CSVSGGPTYEQYF.

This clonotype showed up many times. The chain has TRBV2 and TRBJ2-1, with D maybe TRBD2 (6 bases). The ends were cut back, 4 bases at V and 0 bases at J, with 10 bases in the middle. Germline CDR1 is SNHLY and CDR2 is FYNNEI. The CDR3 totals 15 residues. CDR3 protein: CASSGGDLSYNEQFF. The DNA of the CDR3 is TGTGCCAGCAGTGGGGGGGACCTCTCCTACAATGAGCAGTTCTTC.

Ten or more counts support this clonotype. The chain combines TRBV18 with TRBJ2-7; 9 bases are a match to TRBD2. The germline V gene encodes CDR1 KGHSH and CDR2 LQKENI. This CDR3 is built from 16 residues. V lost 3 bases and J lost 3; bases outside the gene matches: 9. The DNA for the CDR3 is TGTGCCAGCTCACCCACTTACCAGCGGGGGGTCTACGAGCAGTACTTC. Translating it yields CASSPTYQRGVYEQYF.

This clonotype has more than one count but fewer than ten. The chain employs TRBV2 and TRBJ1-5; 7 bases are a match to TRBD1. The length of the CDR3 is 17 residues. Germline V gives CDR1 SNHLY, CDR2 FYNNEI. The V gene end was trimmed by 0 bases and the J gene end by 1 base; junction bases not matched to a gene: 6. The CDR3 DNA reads TGTGCCAGCAGTGAAGCGCTACCAGGGGGAAGCAATCAGCCCCAGCATTTT. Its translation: CASSEALPGGSNQPQHF.

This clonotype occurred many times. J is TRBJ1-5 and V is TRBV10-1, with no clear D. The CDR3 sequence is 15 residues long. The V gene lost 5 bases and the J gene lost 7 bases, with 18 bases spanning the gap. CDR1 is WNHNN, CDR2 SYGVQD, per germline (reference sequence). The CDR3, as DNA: TGCGCCAGCAGTTCTCGACCAATTGGACGGCAGCCCCAGCATTTT. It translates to CASSSRPIGRQPQHF.

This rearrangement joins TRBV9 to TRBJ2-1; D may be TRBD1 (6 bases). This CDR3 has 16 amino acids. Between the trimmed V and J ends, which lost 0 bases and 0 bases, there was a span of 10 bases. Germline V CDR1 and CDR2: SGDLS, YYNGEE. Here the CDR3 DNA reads TGTGCCAGCAGCGTAGTTGGGGGCAGCTCCTACAATGAGCAGTTCTTC. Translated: CASSVVGGSSYNEQFF.

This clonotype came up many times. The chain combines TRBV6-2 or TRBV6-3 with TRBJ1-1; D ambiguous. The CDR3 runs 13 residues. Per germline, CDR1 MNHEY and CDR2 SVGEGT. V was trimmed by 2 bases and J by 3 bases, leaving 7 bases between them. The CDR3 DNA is TGTGCCAGCAGTTACGGACCCTACACTGAAGCTTTCTTT. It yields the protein CASSYGPYTEAFF.